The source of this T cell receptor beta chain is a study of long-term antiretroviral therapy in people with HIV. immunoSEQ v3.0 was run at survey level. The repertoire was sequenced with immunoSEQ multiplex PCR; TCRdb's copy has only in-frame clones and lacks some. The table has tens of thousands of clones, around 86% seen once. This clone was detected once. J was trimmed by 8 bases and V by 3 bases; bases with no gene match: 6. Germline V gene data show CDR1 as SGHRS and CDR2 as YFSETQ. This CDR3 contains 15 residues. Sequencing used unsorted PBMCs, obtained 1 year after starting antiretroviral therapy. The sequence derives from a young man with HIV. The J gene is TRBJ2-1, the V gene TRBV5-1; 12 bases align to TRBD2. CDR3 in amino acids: CASSSTSGRGDEQFF. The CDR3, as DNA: TGCGCCAGCAGCTCGACTAGCGGGAGAGGAGATGAGCAGTTCTTC. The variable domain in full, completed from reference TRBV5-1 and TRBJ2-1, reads KAGVTQTPRYLIKTRGQQVTLSCSPISGHRSVSWYQQTPGQGLQFLFEYFSETQRNKGNFPGRFSGRQFSNSRSEMNVSTLELGDSALYLCASSSTSGRGDEQFFGPGTRLTVL.